A selection of T cell receptor beta chains follows, all from one sample in a study of glioma-infiltrating T cells. TCRdb redid the calling of the multiplex PCR reads with MiXCR, one entry per CDR3 protein. This table holds under 150,000 distinct CDR3 sequences, approximately 24% found once. Sequenced: glioma tissue, nonneoplastic brain tissue, or PBMCs (not recorded which). The receptor source for this set is a human donor with low-grade glioma or glioblastoma, undergoing nonglioma brain surgery, or in good health (not recorded which). Each CDR3 is given with its conserved first and last residue. Each record gives: V gene, J gene, clone size, D gene, CDR3 protein, CDR3 DNA. D genes are given only for firm matches. Size tells how often a clone was seen (once, few, many) or the class of an expanded clone, and some rows leave it out.

>TRBV20-1|TRBJ1-1|-|-
CSARVGFGYTEAFF
TGCAGTGCTAGAGTTGGGTTCGGGTACACTGAAGCTTTCTTT
>TRBV14|TRBJ1-1|few|-
CASSQVWVGLGTEAFF
TGTGCCAGCAGCCAAGTGTGGGTCGGCCTCGGCACTGAAGCTTTCTTT
>TRBV20-1|TRBJ2-1|many|-
CSARIQGSYNEQFF
TGCAGTGCTAGAATCCAGGGCTCGTACAATGAGCAGTTCTTC
>TRBV6-1|TRBJ2-2|few|-
CASRRFGEGDTGELFF
TGTGCCAGCAGGAGATTCGGGGAAGGGGACACCGGGGAGCTGTTTTTT
>TRBV6-6|TRBJ1-6|-|-
CASSYQVVSRGGSPLHF
TGTGCCAGCAGTTACCAAGTTGTATCCAGGGGTGGTTCACCCCTCCACTTT
>TRBV7-4|TRBJ1-3|-|TRBD1
CASIPDRDSGNTIYF
TGTGCCAGCATACCGGACAGGGACTCTGGAAACACCATATATTTT
>TRBV29-1|TRBJ2-3|once|TRBD2
CSVAAGVSTQYF
TGCAGCGTTGCAGCGGGGGTATCTACGCAGTATTTT
>TRBV12-3/TRBV12-4|TRBJ1-3|-|-
CASSPDTGRKNTIYF
TGTGCCAGCAGTCCAGATACAGGGAGAAAAAACACCATATATTTT
>TRBV6-1|TRBJ2-4|many|-
CASSWRQGYKNIQYF
TGTGCCAGCAGTTGGAGGCAGGGCTATAAAAACATTCAGTACTTC
>TRBV11-2|TRBJ2-3|-|TRBD2
CASSLRLGRGTDTQYF
TGTGCCAGCAGCTTACGGCTGGGGAGGGGCACAGATACGCAGTATTTT
>TRBV11-1|TRBJ2-5|-|-
CASSWNSQETQYF
TGTGCCAGCAGCTGGAACAGCCAAGAGACCCAGTACTTC
>TRBV7-9|TRBJ2-1|-|-
CASSSPGPNNEQFF
TGTGCCAGCAGCTCCCCGGGTCCGAACAATGAGCAGTTCTTC
>TRBV29-1|TRBJ1-1|-|TRBD1
CSVEGQINTEAFF
TGCAGCGTTGAGGGACAGATCAACACTGAAGCTTTCTTT
>TRBV7-9|TRBJ1-5|few|-
CASSQFGQSNQPQHF
TGTGCCAGCAGCCAATTCGGACAGAGCAATCAGCCCCAGCATTTT
>TRBV27|TRBJ1-1|many|-
CASSSPRGGTEAFF
TGTGCCAGCAGTTCCCCACGTGGGGGCACTGAAGCTTTCTTT
>TRBV4-1|TRBJ2-1|-|TRBD2
CASSQLPGLAGANNEQFF
TGCGCCAGCAGCCAATTGCCCGGACTAGCGGGGGCCAACAATGAGCAGTTCTTC
>TRBV7-8|TRBJ1-5|many|-
CASSNLPGSNQPQHF
TGTGCCAGCAGCAATCTTCCAGGATCCAATCAGCCCCAGCATTTT
>TRBV7-2|TRBJ2-1|few|TRBD1
CASSFGAGQGYNEQFF
TGTGCCAGCAGCTTCGGGGCCGGACAGGGGTACAATGAGCAGTTCTTC
>TRBV20-1|TRBJ1-5|few|TRBD1
CSASPDRANQPQHF
TGCAGTGCTAGCCCTGACAGGGCGAATCAGCCCCAGCATTTT
>TRBV28|TRBJ1-5|few|-
CASERGPRQPQHF
TGTGCCTCAGAACGTGGACCACGTCAGCCCCAGCATTTT
>TRBV6-1|TRBJ1-5|many|-
CASCNSRFQDQPQHF
TGTGCCAGCTGTAATTCACGGTTCCAGGATCAGCCCCAGCATTTT
>TRBV12-3/TRBV12-4|TRBJ2-2|-|-
CASRTFYNGELFF
TGTGCCAGCAGGACCTTCTATAATGGGGAGCTGTTTTTT
>TRBV11-3|TRBJ2-1|-|TRBD1
CATLSGQGARNEQFF
TGTGCCACCCTATCGGGACAGGGGGCGAGAAATGAGCAGTTCTTC
>TRBV20-1|TRBJ1-5|few|-
CSADDNSNQPQHF
TGCAGTGCTGACGACAATAGCAATCAGCCCCAGCATTTT
>TRBV7-6|TRBJ2-3|-|TRBD2
CASSTIAGAKSSTDTQYF
TGTGCCAGCAGCACCATAGCGGGGGCAAAATCTAGCACAGATACGCAGTATTTT
>TRBV7-2|TRBJ2-1|many|TRBD1
CASSWGTGLLDEQFF
TGTGCCAGCAGCTGGGGGACAGGGCTCCTAGATGAGCAGTTCTTC
>TRBV12-3/TRBV12-4|TRBJ1-5|many|-
CASSFASPNQPQHF
TGTGCCAGCAGCTTCGCCAGTCCCAATCAGCCCCAGCATTTT
>TRBV6-1|TRBJ2-3|few|TRBD1
CASAGTASTDTQYF
TGTGCCAGCGCCGGGACAGCTAGCACAGATACGCAGTATTTT
>TRBV2|TRBJ2-5|few|-
CASSYSTGTQYF
TGTGCCAGCAGTTACTCGACAGGTACCCAGTACTTC
>TRBV25-1|TRBJ2-5|many|-
CASSVTTQETQYF
TGTGCCAGCAGTGTTACAACCCAGGAGACCCAGTACTTC
>TRBV12-3/TRBV12-4|TRBJ2-5|-|TRBD1
CASSPPGTGIFMETQYF
TGTGCCAGCAGCCCGCCCGGGACAGGGATCTTTATGGAGACCCAGTACTTC
>TRBV7-8|TRBJ2-3|-|-
CASSPGKGTDTQYF
TGTGCCAGCAGCCCCGGCAAAGGGACAGATACGCAGTATTTT
>TRBV14|TRBJ1-5|-|-
CARNQPQHF
TGTGCCAGAAATCAGCCCCAGCATTTT
>TRBV7-9|TRBJ1-5|-|TRBD1
CASSPGGFNQPQHF
TGTGCCAGCAGCCCAGGGGGTTTCAATCAGCCCCAGCATTTT
>TRBV9|TRBJ2-5|few|-
CASSVDGNQETQYF
TGTGCCAGCAGCGTAGACGGCAACCAAGAGACCCAGTACTTC
>TRBV20-1|TRBJ1-1|many|-
CSATLGWSSFF
TGCAGTGCTACCTTGGGGTGGTCTTCTTTCTTT
>TRBV19|TRBJ2-5|once|-
CASSIGGRRVQETQYF
TGTGCCAGTAGTATAGGGGGACGGCGCGTACAAGAGACCCAGTACTTC
>TRBV19|TRBJ2-3|once|TRBD2
CASSRLARRTDTQYF
TGTGCCAGTAGTCGACTAGCGAGGCGCACAGATACGCAGTATTTT
>TRBV4-1|TRBJ2-1|many|-
CASSQDAEYNEQFF
TGCGCCAGCAGCCAAGACGCAGAATACAATGAGCAGTTCTTC
>TRBV14|TRBJ1-1|many|-
CASSQGQNTEAFF
TGTGCCAGCAGCCAGGGGCAGAACACTGAAGCTTTCTTT
>TRBV5-1|TRBJ1-5|-|TRBD1
CASSLTGTGNQPQHF
TGCGCCAGCAGCTTAACCGGGACAGGGAATCAGCCCCAGCATTTT